The TCR beta chain under discussion was sequenced for a study of T cell repertoires in cytomegalovirus infection. Study results and limitations: Frequencies of public TCR beta families were cumulated, and this identified carriers of CMV plus the relevant HLA. CMV-specific TCR beta clonotypes restricted by HLA-C dominated the ex vivo response.

V lost 5 bases, J lost 6 bases, and 12 bases lay in between. CDR1 and CDR2 from the germline V gene are SEHNR and FQNEAQ (reference sequence). The CDR3 covers 13 residues. TCRdb recomputed calls from the reads with MiXCR, one row per CDR3 protein. The table lists about 310,000 distinct CDR3 sequences, roughly 25% of them singletons, with roughly 15% in the top ten. This clonotype was found a few times. Its target is not known. The receptor was isolated from a human donor in good health (CMV status not recorded). Some clones in this sample may be carry-over from other donors' samples. Material: cultured PBMCs, obtained from culture after CMV antigen stimulation. The rearrangement uses TRBV7-9 and TRBJ2-3; no firm D call. The CDR3 DNA is TGTGCCAGCAGCCCCCTCTATCGCGATACGCAGTATTTT. Translating gives CASSPLYRDTQYF.